This T cell receptor beta chain was identified during a study of CD8 T cells in ankylosing spondylitis. A note on this clonotype: The antigen remains unidentified. An end of the junction differs from the germline gene, which may be a read error.

Study-wide points: The authors reported significant enrichment of disease-linked clones in matched ankylosing spondylitis synovial fluid.

Germline V gene sequence: CDR1 SSHAT, CDR2 FNYEAQ (reference sequence). The CDR3 sequence is 14 residues long. Each CDR3 protein gets one entry after TCRdb re-called the 5' RACE reads with MiXCR. The repertoire consists of under 250,000 distinct CDR3 sequences, with approximately 24% occurring once and the leading ten covering more than 6.5%. The TCR sequence derives from a male donor with ankylosing spondylitis or in good health (not recorded which). The sequencing input was blood, either unsorted or a sorted T cell fraction (not recorded which). The chain has TRBV7-7 and TRBJ2-5; the D call may be TRBD1 or TRBD2 (5 bases each). CDR3 region: CASSLTGTQETQYF. The CDR3 region has the DNA TGTGCTAGCAGCTTAACCGGGACCCAAGAGACCCAGTACTTC.